Given below is one T cell receptor (beta chain) in context. The assay was immunoSEQ multiplex PCR, and TCRdb's table has in-frame clones only and misses some. The sample carries tens of thousands of clones, 90% to 95% recorded once. These data are taken from a study of control samples from healthy donors and cancer patients. This CDR3 comprises 13 residues. Trimming took 3 bases from V and 1 from J, leaving 6 bases between them. Germline values: CDR1 SGHAT, CDR2 FQNNGV. Sequenced: blood. The chain combines TRBV11-2 with TRBJ1-1, with D uncertain. This clonotype was sampled from a young man in good health. The CDR3 loop reads CASSLGRNTEAFF. The DNA for the CDR3 is TGTGCCAGCAGCTTGGGCAGGAACACTGAAGCTTTCTTT.